This passage covers 5 T cell receptor beta chains from one sample sequenced in a study of cytomegalovirus exposure and HLA in healthy donors (dated by TCRdb to the late 2010s). The library came from the immunoSEQ multiplex PCR assay. For the multiplex PCR, a mixture combining 60 forward primers for TCR Vbeta segments and 13 reverse primers for TCR Jbeta segments was used. In its TCRdb copy, this immuneACCESS table keeps in-frame sequences only and misses some clones. Where compared with another copy, unresolved V genes explain less than half of these, and the others have no known cause. The sample table records some 200,000 clones; around 75% of these occur just once. About 2% of the sample rests with the top ten. The sequencing sample was made of PBMCs. These receptors were collected from a woman aged 25 to 39 in good health and CMV-seronegative.

The chain couples TRBV5-4 to TRBJ2-3; D perhaps matches TRBD1 (6 bases). The CDR3 sequence is 20 residues long. Germline-derived CDR1 and CDR2 are SGHNT and YYREEE (reference sequence). V was clipped by 0 bases and J by 0 bases, with 23 bases between them. This CDR3 is CASSLGQVGASATSTDTQYF. CDR3 DNA sequence: TGTGCCAGCAGCTTGGGACAGGTCGGGGCCAGCGCAACTAGCACAGATACGCAGTATTTT.

The CDR3 DNA reads TGTGCCAGCAGAGCTCCGGGGACACCACTCGGGGAGCAGTACTTC. Protein: CASRAPGTPLGEQYF. The chain recombines TRBV6-5 with TRBJ2-7; maybe TRBD1 (6 bases). The V and J ends lost 6 bases and 7 bases respectively, with 22 bases between them. The CDR3 has 15 amino acids. CDR1 and CDR2 (germline): MNHEY, SVGAGI.

The gene calls are TRBV19 and TRBJ2-7; D ambiguous. Germline CDR1 reads LNHDA; CDR2 reads SQIVND (reference sequence). V lost 7 bases, J lost 7 bases, and 17 bases lay in between. CDR3 length equals 13 residues. CDR3 bases: TGTGCCAGTACACACTCCGACTTAAGGGAGCAGTACTTC. Its translation is CASTHSDLREQYF.

The V and J genes are TRBV5-1 and TRBJ2-3; D might be TRBD2 (5 bases). The V and J ends lost 0 bases and 3 bases respectively, with 8 bases between them. The germline CDR1 and CDR2 sequences are SGHRS and YFSETQ. This CDR3 has 14 amino acids. The CDR3 sequence is CASSLEPGTDTQYF. DNA for the CDR3: TGCGCCAGCAGCTTGGAACCGGGGACAGATACGCAGTATTTT.

For this clone: At one of its ends the junction is not consistent with the germline gene, which may arise from a read error. The rearrangement links TRBV6-5 to TRBJ2-7; D not certain. The CDR3 sequence is 14 residues long. The V gene's germline CDR1 is MNHEY and CDR2 SVGAGI. CDR3 region: CASRAGWASHEQYF. CDR3 sequence (DNA): TGTGCCAGCAGGGCCGGCTGGGCCTCCCACGAGCAGTACTTC.